This TCR beta chain was identified during a study of T cells in Graves' hyperthyroidism and ophthalmopathy (dated 2019 in TCRdb). General notes on the study: Peripheral blood samples were taken at the time of initial diagnosis, prior to any treatment. In roughly six Graves' hyperthyroidism patients, the study also compared T-cell repertoires from thyroid tissue with T-cell repertoires from blood. Prospective prediction of ophthalmopathy was tested in an independent validation cohort of some 20 hyperthyroidism patients and 17 patients who later progressed to ophthalmopathy. To identify TCR V-J signatures that set the groups apart, the researchers used a discovery cohort of about a hundred patients, made up of 40 to 45 with Graves' ophthalmopathy and 57 with stable Graves' hyperthyroidism. Once sampling was done, hyperthyroidism patients were given methimazole at a starting dose of 30 mg daily, whereas ophthalmopathy patients were given high-dose intravenous methylprednisolone. The roughly 91 discovery patients were randomly divided into training and test sets at a 7:3 ratio. The paper describes TCR Vbeta CDR3 sequencing of about 140 peripheral blood samples, made up of 40 to 45 ophthalmopathy patients, around 78 hyperthyroidism patients and roughly 17 progressor patients. Beyond this particular receptor, the publication reports: Most expanded thyroid clonotypes (frequency above 0.001) were also detected in blood, suggesting blood repertoires may reflect thyroid immune responses. In validation, the model predicted progression to ophthalmopathy with roughly 66% sensitivity and around 72% specificity, a median of around six months before onset. In cross-validation, a model built on a 13 V-J signature told ophthalmopathy apart from stable hyperthyroidism with 85% to 90% sensitivity and 81% to 82% specificity, and in testing the same model reached 80%/75%. Sample size was not statistically predetermined, and investigators were not blinded to group allocation.

This clonotype was observed many times. Its antigen remains undetermined. The input lacks base qualities; no much larger clone sits a single base away. The hyperthyroidism patients were between 18 and 65 years old and newly diagnosed, with a disease duration of less than 2 months. Patients with uncontrolled infections, other autoimmune diseases, pregnancy or lactation were excluded. Clinical symptoms, serum thyroxine and TRAb, thyroid ultrasound, and orbital computed tomography formed the basis for the diagnoses. Blood from progressor patients was collected at the time of first diagnosis with hyperthyroidism, before any ophthalmopathy symptoms had appeared. Ficoll-Paque density gradient centrifugation was used to isolate PBMCs from 10 ml of fresh peripheral blood. Progressor patients were defined as those initially diagnosed with Graves' hyperthyroidism in whom ophthalmopathy developed during follow-up. Total RNA was extracted using Trizol reagent, and RNA quality was assessed on an Agilent 2100 Bioanalyzer.

TCR beta CDR3 regions were amplified from RNA transcripts. The TCR CDR3 was subjected to a first round of RT-PCR using the HTBI primer set and the Qiagen OneStep RT-PCR kit. The libraries were constructed in a second round of multiplex PCR and then size-selected and purified. Sequencing of the libraries was done on an Illumina HiSeq2000 using paired-end 100 bp reads. The paper's data handling went like this. SOAPnuke was used to process the raw data, with reads discarded if the reads contained adapters or uncalled bases, had a mean Phred below 15, or lacked an exact constant-primer or identifier match. COPE v1.2.5 was used to merge the high-quality paired reads, and each unique nucleotide sequence was defined as a clonotype. Clonotypes were aligned to IMGT TRBV, TRBD and TRBJ reference segments using MiTCR v1.1. The analysis was restricted to V-J combinations with a frequency above 0.0001, which together covered around 99% of the repertoires. The TCS score was defined as the ratio of F50 (clonal expansion) to E x V (chaos), calculated using BLOSUM62-based TCRdist between CDR3 peptides within each V-J. Welch's t-statistics and random forest reduced fewer than 600 V-J features to 13, which were used in a naive Bayes classifier (R e1071). TCRdb redid the processing of the public reads, applying fastp at Q25 and MiXCR, and retained in-frame beta chains. Entries are consolidated by CDR3 protein sequence, retaining the most common genes and DNA. TCRdb's processing, not the study's, gives the V and J calls here. In all, the sample holds almost 600,000 distinct CDR3 sequences, and about 15% of those were seen once. The ten largest clones add up to more than 4.5% of the sample.

Reading the germline V gene gives CDR1 MDHEN and CDR2 SYDVKM. V loses 5 bases, J loses 10 bases, and the germline ends lie 15 bases apart. The CDR3 runs 14 residues from the cysteine to the phenylalanine. Of the read, only the CDR3 DNA is kept; its 42 bases are in frame from base 1. In this chain, TRBV28 is recombined with TRBJ1-6; TRBD1 is perhaps the D gene, given 5 matching bases. The sample taken for sequencing was blood. This receptor was obtained from a woman between 25 and 40 years old with Graves' hyperthyroidism that later progressed to Graves' ophthalmopathy. The DNA reads TGTGCCAGCAGTCCGGGACGGGGTAGATCACCCCTCCACTTT. Its translation is CASSPGRGRSPLHF.